Given below is one T cell receptor beta chain in context. The antigen is undetermined. Amplified TCR beta CDR3 regions derived from RNA transcripts. The HTBI primer set served for first-round RT-PCR of the TCR CDR3. Each CDR3 protein gets one entry after TCRdb re-called the multiplex PCR reads with MiXCR. The table shows under 400,000 distinct CDR3 sequences, with 20% to 30% occurring only once. Reasons for excluding patients were uncontrolled infection, other autoimmune disease, pregnancy or lactation. This entry comes from a study of T cells in Graves' hyperthyroidism and ophthalmopathy. Germline CDR1 reads SGHDT; CDR2 reads YYEEEE. The CDR3 length is 19 residues. V was pared by 2 bases and J by 3 bases, with 15 bases of the junction left unmatched. Study conclusions and caveats: A 13 V-J model separated ophthalmopathy from stable hyperthyroidism. Ophthalmopathy got predicted by the model a median roughly 6.4 months before its onset. Most clonotypes expanded in the thyroid (above 0.001) were also present in blood.

This sequence originates from a man between 50 and 59 years old with Graves' hyperthyroidism. The chain combines TRBV5-6 with TRBJ1-4; 8 bases are shared with TRBD1. Sequenced sample: blood. The CDR3 reads CASSFREAGGVRANEKLFF. Written as DNA, the CDR3 is TGTGCCAGCAGCTTCCGCGAGGCAGGGGGCGTTAGGGCTAATGAAAAACTGTTTTTT.